This entry features one T cell receptor beta chain sequence. Newly diagnosed hyperthyroidism patients aged 18 to 65 years had disease lasting under 2 months. Diagnoses rested on clinical symptoms, serum thyroxine and TRAb, thyroid ultrasound and orbital computed tomography. This sample is part of a study of T cells in Graves' hyperthyroidism and ophthalmopathy. CDR1 and CDR2 (germline): DFQATT, SNEGSKA (reference sequence). The CDR3 has 13 residues. V was clipped by 3 bases and J by 4 bases, with 7 bases between them. Amplification targeted TCR beta CDR3 regions from RNA transcripts. Primed by the HTBI set, a first-round RT-PCR was run on the TCR CDR3. TCRdb used MiXCR to reprocess the multiplex PCR reads, holding one entry per CDR3 protein. The sample consists of around 110,000 distinct CDR3 sequences, roughly 15% of them appearing once.

This TCR was recovered from a woman aged 45 to 65 with Graves' hyperthyroidism. Sequenced sample: blood. The chain has TRBV20-1 and TRBJ1-6; the D is unclear. CDR3 bases: TGCAGTGCTAGGGCGAGTTATAATTCACCCCTCCACTTT. Protein sequence: CSARASYNSPLHF.